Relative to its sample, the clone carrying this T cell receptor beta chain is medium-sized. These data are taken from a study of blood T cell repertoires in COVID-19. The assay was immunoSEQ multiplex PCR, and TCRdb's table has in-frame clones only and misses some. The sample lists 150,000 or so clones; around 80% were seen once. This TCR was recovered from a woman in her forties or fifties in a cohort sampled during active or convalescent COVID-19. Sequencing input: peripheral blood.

This CDR3 is CASSFGLNNSPLHF. The CDR3 DNA reads as TGTGCCAGCAGCTTCGGACTAAATAATTCACCCCTCCACTTT. The genes are TRBV7-9 and TRBJ1-6; D gene unclear. CDR1 is SEHNR, CDR2 FQNEAQ, per germline (reference sequence). The V and J ends lost 3 bases and 5 bases respectively, with 8 bases between them. CDR3 length: 14 residues.